These 24 T cell receptor beta chains were all obtained from the same sample, sequenced in a study of PD-L1 blockade in urothelial cancer. The data were produced by immunoSEQ multiplex PCR, yet TCRdb's version contains in-frame clones alone and is incomplete. The data hold some 89,000 clones, with approximately 87% observed a single time. As to time point: pretreatment peripheral blood. The material was PBMCs, obtained around atezolizumab (anti-PD-L1) treatment. These receptors were obtained from a man aged 55 to 70 with urothelial cancer.

The CDR3 spells CASSAQKGSGRADTQYF. The CDR3 DNA sequence: TGTGCCAGCAGTGCCCAGAAGGGTAGCGGGAGGGCAGATACGCAGTATTTT. The chain combines TRBV27 with TRBJ2-3, with 11 bases aligning to TRBD2. J was trimmed by 4 bases and V by 5 bases; bases with no gene match: 11. CDR3 length equals 17 residues. Germline values: CDR1 MNHEY, CDR2 SMNVEV (reference sequence).

The V call is TRBV6-5, the J call TRBJ2-7, with a tentative D call TRBD1 (6 bases). Trimming stripped 4 bases from V and 0 bases from J, with 16 bases between. This CDR3 comprises 16 residues. Germline values: CDR1 MNHEY, CDR2 SVGAGI. CDR3 region: CASSSGTRLSSYEQYF. CDR3 coding DNA: TGTGCCAGCAGTTCCGGGACAAGGCTAAGCTCCTACGAGCAGTACTTC.

This clone was seen only once. This sequence joins TRBV10-2 and TRBJ1-1, with 7 bases lining up with TRBD1. The CDR3 sequence is 15 residues long. From germline, CDR1 is WSHSY and CDR2 SAAADI. After removal of 4 bases from V and 1 base from J, the junction contained 6 bases not matched to a gene. DNA of the CDR3: TGCGCCAGCAGTGGCTGGGACAGCTGGAACACTGAAGCTTTCTTT. Encoded protein: CASSGWDSWNTEAFF.

The CDR3 DNA reads as TGTGCCTGGAGTGTAACTAGCGGGGCCCGCAATGAGCAGTTCTTC. This sequence encodes CAWSVTSGARNEQFF. The rearrangement joins TRBV30 to TRBJ2-1; 10 nucleotides line up with TRBD2. J lost 6 bases, V lost 0 bases, and 5 bases had no gene match. Germline-derived CDR1 and CDR2 are GTSNPN and SVGIG (reference sequence). The CDR3 runs to 15 residues.

The chain employs TRBV5-1 and TRBJ2-1; TRBD1 agrees at 9 bases. Trimming removed 4 bases from V and 5 bases from J; junction bases left unmatched: 13. Germline V gene sequence: CDR1 SGHRS, CDR2 YFSETQ. There are 17 residues in the CDR3. CDR3 residues: CASSPTGGRDYDNEQFF. The CDR3 DNA follows: TGCGCCAGCAGCCCAACAGGGGGCAGGGACTACGACAATGAGCAGTTCTTC.

The J gene is TRBJ1-5, the V gene TRBV19; TRBD1 agrees at 7 bases. Germline loops: CDR1 LNHDA, CDR2 SQIVND (reference sequence). V lost 6 bases and J lost 2; bases outside the gene matches: 7. The CDR3 is 15 residues long. CDR3 nucleotides: TGTGCCAGTAGAGGGGGCGCGGGTGGCAATCAGCCCCAGCATTTT. Translation gives CASRGGAGGNQPQHF.

The chain employs TRBV6-5 and TRBJ1-5; the D is unclear. Germline V gene lookup returns CDR1 MNHEY and CDR2 SVGAGI. This CDR3 has 14 amino acids. V lost 0 bases and J lost 6, with 9 bases in between. The CDR3 region is CASSYSPGLQPQHF. For the CDR3, the DNA is TGTGCCAGCAGTTACTCCCCCGGACTTCAGCCCCAGCATTTT.

The genes are TRBV19 and TRBJ2-7, with 11 bases fitting TRBD2. The CDR3 totals 15 residues. Germline CDR1 reads LNHDA; CDR2 reads SQIVND (reference sequence). Trimming cost V 6 bases and J 2 bases; bases outside gene matches: 6. The CDR3 DNA sequence: TGTGCCAGTAGACCTAGCGGGGGGCCGGCCTACGAGCAGTACTTC. Protein sequence: CASRPSGGPAYEQYF.

The genes are TRBV7-9 and TRBJ2-2; 9 bases are a match to TRBD2. This CDR3 region has 15 residues. Per the germline V gene, CDR1 is SEHNR and CDR2 is FQNEAQ (reference sequence). Trimming at V came to 6 bases and at J to 4 bases, leaving 6 bases not matched to a gene. The CDR3 here is CASRVSGGLTGELFF. The CDR3 coding sequence is TGTGCCAGCAGAGTCAGCGGGGGGCTCACCGGGGAGCTGTTTTTT.

The chain carries TRBV10-3 and TRBJ2-4; D is perhaps TRBD1 (6 bases). Per germline, CDR1 ENHRY and CDR2 SYGVKD. This CDR3 is built from 16 residues. V lost 4 bases to trimming and J lost 5 bases, with 18 bases between them. The CDR3 sequence: CAISAVQGTRENIQYF. The CDR3 DNA is TGTGCCATCAGTGCTGTACAGGGTACTCGGGAAAACATTCAGTACTTC.

This sequence joins TRBV14 and TRBJ2-1, with 14 bases aligning to TRBD2. Germline-derived CDR1 and CDR2 are SGHDN and FVKESK. The V and J ends lost 0 bases and 9 bases, in that order; junction bases with no gene match: 4. The CDR3 loop spans 16 amino acids. The CDR3 region is CASSQERLAGGSEQFF. CDR3 nucleotide sequence: TGTGCCAGCAGCCAAGAGAGACTAGCGGGAGGGTCTGAGCAGTTCTTC.

The genes are TRBV28 and TRBJ2-3; D is possibly TRBD2 (5 bases). The CDR3 is 16 amino acids. Germline CDR1 is MDHEN and CDR2 is SYDVKM. V lost 4 bases, J lost 11 bases, and 25 bases lay in between. DNA for the CDR3: TGTGCCAGCAGTTCCCCTGTAGTGGGAGCAACATCAGAGCAGTATTTT. Translating gives CASSSPVVGATSEQYF.

The chain links TRBV5-6 to TRBJ1-2; maybe TRBD1 (5 bases). The V gene lost 5 bases and the J gene lost 2 bases, with 13 bases spanning the gap. The CDR3 extends over 14 amino acids. The germline CDR1 and CDR2 sequences are SGHDT and YYEEEE. The CDR3 here is CASRGVGGNYGYTF. CDR3 coding DNA: TGTGCCAGCAGAGGGGTGGGGGGAAACTATGGCTACACCTTC. Using reference TRBV5-6 and TRBJ1-2 for the parts outside the CDR3, the full variable domain is DAGVTQSPTHLIKTRGQQVTLRCSPKSGHDTVSWYQQALGQGPQFIFQYYEEEERQRGNFPDRFSGHQFPNYSSELNVNALLLGDSALYLCASRGVGGNYGYTFGSGTRLTVV.

The rearrangement uses TRBV5-1 and TRBJ1-1, with D hard to call. The ends were cut back, 2 bases at V and 2 bases at J, with 10 bases in the middle. Germline V lookup: CDR1 SGHRS, CDR2 YFSETQ. The CDR3 contains 14 residues. The CDR3 DNA sequence: TGCGCCAGCAGCTTAGGAGGCCAAAACACTGAAGCTTTCTTT. This encodes CASSLGGQNTEAFF.

This clone was detected only once. CDR3 DNA: TGTGCCAGCAGTGCCGGACAGGGGGCCGCTAATGAAAAACTGTTTTTT. It translates to CASSAGQGAANEKLFF. V gene TRBV2 combines with J gene TRBJ1-4, with 11 bases that match TRBD1. The CDR3 length is 16 residues. Per germline, CDR1 SNHLY and CDR2 FYNNEI. V was pared by 4 bases and J by 3 bases, with 4 bases of the junction left unmatched.

This chain uses TRBV7-3 with TRBJ2-7, with 8 bases fitting TRBD2. CDR1 and CDR2 from the germline V gene are SGHTA and FQGTGA. This CDR3 has 15 amino acids. With 5 bases clipped from V and 5 bases from J, the junction kept 11 bases outside the gene matches. The CDR3 here is CASSPLERELNEQYF. CDR3 coding DNA: TGTGCCAGCAGCCCTCTAGAGCGGGAGCTGAACGAGCAGTACTTC.

This chain joins TRBV30 and TRBJ2-2, with D tentatively TRBD2 (6 bases). V was trimmed by 3 bases and J by 3 bases, leaving 11 bases between them. The CDR3 runs 14 residues. Germline V CDR1 and CDR2: GTSNPN, SVGIG (reference sequence). The CDR3 loop is CAWREGTYTGELFF. CDR3 in DNA: TGTGCCTGGAGAGAGGGGACTTACACCGGGGAGCTGTTTTTT.

V usage is TRBV9 and J usage is TRBJ2-7, with 9 bases aligning to TRBD1. The V gene's germline CDR1 is SGDLS and CDR2 YYNGEE. V shed 0 bases, J shed 1 base, and the junction held 2 bases outside the gene matches. The CDR3 consists of 15 residues. In nucleotides, the CDR3 is TGTGCCAGCAGCGTAGGGGGGACAGGGTCCTACGAGCAGTACTTC. Translated, it gives CASSVGGTGSYEQYF.

The chain recombines TRBV7-9 with TRBJ1-2; 8 bases align to TRBD1. Germline-derived CDR1 and CDR2 are SEHNR and FQNEAQ (reference sequence). Unmatched junction bases numbered 6, after V lost 5 bases and J lost 4 bases. This CDR3 is 14 amino acids long. CDR3 bases: TGTGCCAGCAGCACCCAACAGGGGGTCTATGGCTACACCTTC. This encodes CASSTQQGVYGYTF.

The chain links TRBV2 to TRBJ1-4, with D perhaps matching TRBD1 (5 bases). V was clipped by 0 bases and J by 8 bases, with 13 bases between them. The CDR3 contains 15 residues. The germline V gene has CDR1 SNHLY and CDR2 FYNNEI. CDR3 nucleotides: TGTGCCAGCAGTGAAGCGGGGCTGTCCAGCGAAAAACTGTTTTTT. It codes for CASSEAGLSSEKLFF.

The rearrangement joins TRBV18 to TRBJ1-2; D is unclear. The CDR3 is 13 residues long. Trimming took off 6 bases at V and 1 base at J, with 9 bases between the two ends. Germline CDR1 and CDR2: KGHSH and LQKENI. The CDR3 DNA reads as TGTGCCAGCTCCCCCGACTTTAACTATGGCTACACCTTC. Protein sequence: CASSPDFNYGYTF. Full variable domain (rest looked up from reference TRBV18 and TRBJ1-2): NAGVMQNPRHLVRRRGQEARLRCSPMKGHSHVYWYRQLPEEGLKFMVYLQKENIIDESGMPKERFSAEFPKEGPSILRIQQVVRGDSAAYFCASSPDFNYGYTFGSGTRLTVV.

This sequence joins TRBV5-1 and TRBJ1-1, with TRBD1 matching 7 bases. With V trimmed by 4 bases and J by 1 base, 4 bases remained unmatched. CDR3 length: 14 amino acids. The germline gives CDR1 SGHRS, CDR2 YFSETQ. This CDR3 reads CASSGQGENTEAFF. CDR3 in DNA: TGCGCCAGCAGCGGCCAGGGGGAGAACACTGAAGCTTTCTTT. Full variable domain (remainder filled in from reference TRBV5-1 and TRBJ1-1): KAGVTQTPRYLIKTRGQQVTLSCSPISGHRSVSWYQQTPGQGLQFLFEYFSETQRNKGNFPGRFSGRQFSNSRSEMNVSTLELGDSALYLCASSGQGENTEAFFGQGTRLTVV.

By frequency in the sample, this clone is medium-sized. The gene calls are TRBV14 and TRBJ2-4; D might be TRBD2 (5 bases). Germline V CDR1 and CDR2: SGHDN, FVKESK. CDR3 length: 13 residues. Trimming took 1 base from V and 15 from J, leaving 16 bases between them. CDR3 in amino acids: CASSQVVSSQTYF. The DNA of the CDR3 is TGTGCCAGCAGCCAAGTCGTTTCTAGCCAGACGTACTTC.

The chain carries TRBV2 and TRBJ2-7; 10 bases agree with TRBD1. The CDR3 is 15 amino acids. The germline V gene encodes CDR1 SNHLY and CDR2 FYNNEI. J gave up 2 bases and V 6 bases, and 7 bases lay outside the gene matches. CDR3 sequence reads: CASRRAGQGAYEQYF. The CDR3 nucleotides read TGTGCCAGCAGGCGAGCAGGACAGGGGGCCTACGAGCAGTACTTC. Based on the CDR3 plus reference TRBV2 and TRBJ2-7, the full variable domain is EPEVTQTPSHQVTQMGQEVILRCVPISNHLYFYWYRQILGQKVEFLVSFYNNEISEKSEIFDDQFSVERPDGSNFTLKIRSTKLEDSAMYFCASRRAGQGAYEQYFGPGTRLTVT.